These 7 T cell receptor beta chains originate from one sample sequenced in a study of graft-versus-host responses after intestinal transplantation. The repertoire was sequenced with immunoSEQ multiplex PCR; TCRdb's copy has only in-frame clones and lacks some. The sample lists some 9,600 clones, approximately 88% occurring once. The specimen was PBMCs, collected just under 250 days after intestinal transplant. Source of these receptors: a human patient who received an intestinal transplant, so some T cells may come from the graft donor.

This sequence joins TRBV15 and TRBJ2-3; 9 nucleotides align to TRBD1. Germline loops: CDR1 LNHNV, CDR2 YYDKDF (reference sequence). The V gene end was trimmed by 8 bases and the J gene end by 2 bases; junction bases not matched to a gene: 2. The CDR3 sequence is 13 residues long. CDR3 in DNA: TGTGCCACCGGGACAGGGTCCACAGATACGCAGTATTTT. Protein sequence: CATGTGSTDTQYF.

The chain links TRBV30 to TRBJ1-3; maybe TRBD1 (5 bases). V dropped 1 base and J dropped 2 bases, with 9 bases sitting between them. CDR3 length equals 14 residues. Germline CDR1 reads GTSNPN; CDR2 reads SVGIG (reference sequence). The CDR3 DNA sequence: TGTGCCTGGAGTGCCACAGGACCTGGAAACACCATATATTTT. The encoded protein is CAWSATGPGNTIYF.

This sequence joins TRBV7-9 and TRBJ2-7; 7 bases align to TRBD1. Trimming took 1 base from V and 5 from J; bases not matched to a gene: 8. The CDR3 consists of 15 residues. The germline V gene has CDR1 SEHNR and CDR2 FQNEAQ (reference sequence). The CDR3 here is CASSLVRGNSNEQYF. The CDR3 bases are TGTGCCAGCAGCTTAGTCAGGGGGAATAGCAACGAGCAGTACTTC.

The chain links TRBV29-1 to TRBJ1-4; D is unresolved. Germline CDR1 reads SQVTM; CDR2 reads ANQGSEA. The V end was cut by 3 bases, the J end by 5 bases, with 13 bases between. The CDR3 is 14 amino acids. CDR3 sequence: CSVDEGGGNEKLFF. The DNA for the CDR3 is TGCAGCGTTGACGAAGGAGGAGGGAATGAAAAACTGTTTTTT.

This sequence joins TRBV28 and TRBJ2-3, with 10 bases identical to TRBD2. The CDR3 has 15 residues. The V segment lost 2 bases and the J segment 3 bases; nucleotides outside the gene matches: 2. Germline V gene sequence: CDR1 MDHEN, CDR2 SYDVKM. The CDR3 sequence is CASSLEGLATDTQYF. The CDR3 DNA reads as TGTGCCAGCAGTTTAGAGGGACTAGCGACAGATACGCAGTATTTT.

The rearrangement uses TRBV11-2 and TRBJ2-3; 12 bases fit TRBD2. CDR3 length equals 15 residues. With 4 bases clipped from V and 6 bases from J, the junction kept 5 bases outside the gene matches. Per the germline V gene, CDR1 is SGHAT and CDR2 is FQNNGV. This CDR3 reads CASSSTSGSGDTQYF. The CDR3 coding sequence is TGTGCCAGCAGCTCGACTAGCGGGAGCGGTGATACGCAGTATTTT.

The chain is built from TRBV4-2 and TRBJ2-7; 11 bases map to TRBD1. J gave up 4 bases and V 0 bases, and 5 bases lay outside the gene matches. CDR3 length: 16 amino acids. Germline values: CDR1 LGHNA, CDR2 YNFKEQ. CDR3 bases: TGTGCCAGCAGCCAAGAATCCGGGACAGGGGGATACGAGCAGTACTTC. This gives the protein CASSQESGTGGYEQYF.